These 23 T cell receptor beta chains came from one sample sequenced in a study of T cells after yellow fever vaccination. TCRdb re-derived calls from the 5' RACE reads in MiXCR, one entry per CDR3 protein. This table has 300,000 or so distinct CDR3 sequences, almost 4% appearing once. The source was PBMCs, collected 5 days after the yellow fever booster vaccination. Receptor source: a man aged 18 to 29 who received the YFV17D yellow fever vaccine.

This clonotype was seen a few times. The genes are TRBV10-3 and TRBJ2-3, with 7 positions matching TRBD2. Germline CDR1 is ENHRY and CDR2 is SYGVKD. The junction had 9 bases not matched to a gene; V was cut back by 7 bases and J by 2 bases. The CDR3 sequence is 15 residues long. The CDR3 reads CAINGVGTNTDTQYF. The CDR3 DNA reads as TGTGCCATCAATGGCGTCGGGACTAACACAGATACGCAGTATTTT.

This clonotype has ten or more counts. The genes are TRBV7-2 and TRBJ1-1; TRBD1 is a possible D gene (5 bases). CDR3 length: 15 residues. Germline values: CDR1 SGHTA, CDR2 FQGNSA. V was shortened by 4 bases and J by 4 bases, with 16 bases between the two germline ends. CDR3 DNA sequence: TGTGCCAGCAGCTCGATGGCGGGAGGGGTCACTGAAGCTTTCTTT. Protein sequence: CASSSMAGGVTEAFF.

There are a few counts of this clonotype. As DNA, the CDR3 is TGCAGTGCTAGAGATGAGCTAGCGACCGAGGCAGATACGCAGTATTTT. This translates into CSARDELATEADTQYF. This chain connects TRBV20-1 to TRBJ2-3; a possible D gene is TRBD2 (6 bases). Trimming shortened V by 0 bases and J by 4 bases, and 17 bases separated the two germline ends. The CDR3 has 16 residues. Germline loops: CDR1 DFQATT, CDR2 SNEGSKA (reference sequence).

In this sample, this clonotype turned up many times. This chain connects TRBV7-9 to TRBJ1-2; 7 nucleotides match TRBD1. The CDR3 totals 15 residues. The ends lost 2 bases at V and 1 base at J; junction bases unmatched: 4. CDR1 and CDR2 (germline): SEHNR, FQNEAQ (reference sequence). As DNA, the CDR3 is TGTGCCAGCAGCTTATGGACAGGCCGTAACTATGGCTACACCTTC. It codes for CASSLWTGRNYGYTF.

Many counts were recorded for this clonotype. V gene TRBV6-6 combines with J gene TRBJ2-1, with D unresolved. CDR3 length: 12 residues. Trimming removed 6 bases from V and 9 bases from J, with 12 bases in between. Germline assignment: CDR1 MNHNY and CDR2 SVGAGI (reference sequence). In nucleotides, the CDR3 is TGTGCCAGCAGGCTATTCCAACGTGAGCAGTTCTTC. Encoded protein: CASRLFQREQFF.

This clonotype was counted a few times. The CDR3 DNA is TGTGCCAGCATGTGGGGGGGAAAACTGTTTTTT. Translation gives CASMWGGKLFF. The rearrangement joins TRBV27 to TRBJ1-4, with D tentatively TRBD1 (5 bases). Germline CDR1 reads MNHEY; CDR2 reads SMNVEV (reference sequence). This CDR3 contains 11 residues. The V end lost 7 bases, the J end lost 10 bases, and 10 bases lay between the germline ends.

This clonotype was seen ten or more times. This chain connects TRBV7-8 to TRBJ2-1, with a tentative D call TRBD1 (6 bases). This CDR3 contains 12 residues. Trimming stripped 8 bases from V and 4 bases from J, with 9 bases between. Germline V gives CDR1 SGHVS, CDR2 FQNEAQ. CDR3 sequence (DNA): TGTGCCAGCCTCGGACAGTACAATGAGCAGTTCTTC. It encodes CASLGQYNEQFF.

This clonotype appeared a few times. The J gene is TRBJ1-1, the V gene TRBV19; D gene unclear. V was cut by 0 bases and J by 10 bases, with 15 bases left in between. CDR3 size: 14 residues. The germline gives CDR1 LNHDA, CDR2 SQIVND (reference sequence). The CDR3 nucleotides read TGTGCCAGTAGTATAGATACCGGAAGGGATGGAGCTTTCTTT. Residues: CASSIDTGRDGAFF.

The chain couples TRBV29-1 to TRBJ1-3; the D is unclear. The germline V gene encodes CDR1 SQVTM and CDR2 ANQGSEA. V was clipped by 4 bases and J by 0 bases, with 10 bases between them. The CDR3 has 14 residues. The CDR3 coding sequence is TGCAGCGTTGTAAGACCGAACTCTGGAAACACCATATATTTT. Its translation: CSVVRPNSGNTIYF. Complete variable domain (other parts from reference TRBV29-1 and TRBJ1-3): SAVISQKPSRDICQRGTSLTIQCQVDSQVTMMFWYRQQPGQSLTLIATANQGSEATYESGFVIDKFPISRPNLTFSTLTVSNMSPEDSSIYLCSVVRPNSGNTIYFGEGSWLTVV.

This rearrangement joins TRBV12-3 or TRBV12-4 to TRBJ2-7; 11 bases agree with TRBD1. CDR3 length: 15 amino acids. The trim removed 5 bases at V and 3 bases at J, leaving 6 bases unmatched. CDR3 coding DNA: TGTGCCAGCAGTCTGAGGGGGACAGGGGGCTACGAGCAGTACTTC. Residues: CASSLRGTGGYEQYF.

At least ten counts were recorded for this clonotype. The chain has TRBV5-1 and TRBJ2-1, with D uncertain. This CDR3 has 13 residues. V lost 1 base and J lost 6, with 8 bases in between. Germline assignment: CDR1 SGHRS and CDR2 YFSETQ. CDR3 loop: CASSLIGFNEQFF. In nucleotides, the CDR3 is TGCGCCAGCAGCTTGATCGGGTTCAATGAGCAGTTCTTC.

This clonotype was recorded at least ten times. The V gene is TRBV7-9, the J gene TRBJ1-1, with D tentatively TRBD1 (5 bases). Per the germline V gene, CDR1 is SEHNR and CDR2 is FQNEAQ (reference sequence). CDR3 length: 13 amino acids. Trimming took off 1 base at V and 10 bases at J, with 13 bases between the two ends. In DNA form, the CDR3 reads TGTGCCAGCAGCTTAGAGTCGGGGGTTCGAGCTTTCTTT. Translation: CASSLESGVRAFF.

This clonotype was seen at least ten times. The CDR3 reads CASSLVRGRAADTQYF. Written as DNA, the CDR3 is TGTGCCAGCAGCTTAGTCAGGGGGCGAGCGGCAGATACGCAGTATTTT. The chain links TRBV7-9 to TRBJ2-3; 8 bases fit TRBD1. CDR3 size: 16 residues. With V trimmed by 1 base and J by 4 bases, 7 bases remained unmatched. Germline values: CDR1 SEHNR, CDR2 FQNEAQ (reference sequence).

The chain links TRBV6-5 to TRBJ1-2; 7 bases fit TRBD1. The CDR3 length is 13 residues. J gave up 12 bases and V 10 bases, and 17 bases lay outside the gene matches. In germline, CDR1 is MNHEY, CDR2 SVGAGI. In nucleotides, the CDR3 is TGTGCCACCACTATTATTTCGAACAGGGGAGACACCTTC. Translating gives CATTIISNRGDTF.

This sequence joins TRBV5-1 and TRBJ2-7, with 7 bases lining up with TRBD1. This CDR3 region has 13 residues. J was trimmed by 7 bases and V by 3 bases; bases with no gene match: 7. Germline lookup yields CDR1 SGHRS and CDR2 YFSETQ. The CDR3 protein is CASSSGQREEQYF. The DNA for the CDR3 is TGCGCCAGCAGCTCGGGACAGCGTGAAGAGCAGTACTTC.

This clonotype was seen many times. The chain carries TRBV7-2 and TRBJ1-4, with no clear D. Germline-derived CDR1 and CDR2 are SGHTA and FQGNSA. The V end was cut by 3 bases, the J end by 8 bases, with 7 bases between. The CDR3 length is 12 residues. The CDR3 nucleotides read TGTGCCAGCAGCTTTAACCGGGAAAAACTGTTTTTT. Amino acids: CASSFNREKLFF.

The genes are TRBV20-1 and TRBJ1-5, with 12 nucleotides matching TRBD1. The germline V gene has CDR1 DFQATT and CDR2 SNEGSKA (reference sequence). The J segment lost 13 bases and the V segment lost 5 bases, leaving 9 bases of the junction unmatched. The CDR3 runs 13 residues. The CDR3 nucleotides are TGCAGTGCTGGCGCCGGGACAGGGGGCCATCAGCATTTT. Protein: CSAGAGTGGHQHF.

This clonotype was counted many times. The CDR3 loop reads CASSLGGTDEGEQFF. The CDR3 region has the DNA TGTGCCAGCAGCTTAGGCGGGACTGACGAGGGTGAGCAGTTCTTC. This chain connects TRBV13 to TRBJ2-1; D perhaps matches TRBD2 (6 bases). The CDR3 runs to 15 residues. The germline V gene encodes CDR1 PRHDT and CDR2 FYEKMQ (reference sequence). V was cut by 0 bases and J by 9 bases, with 15 bases left in between.

This sequence joins TRBV7-4 and TRBJ2-7, with D possibly TRBD1 on 6 matching bases. The CDR3 covers 14 residues. CDR1 is SGHVT, CDR2 SQSDAQ, per germline. V dropped 3 bases and J dropped 4 bases, with 13 bases sitting between them. The CDR3 region is CASSFATGLYEQYV. DNA of the CDR3: TGTGCCAGCAGCTTCGCTACAGGGTTGTACGAGCAGTACGTC.

J is TRBJ1-3 and V is TRBV5-1; D unclear. Trimming shortened V by 0 bases and J by 5 bases, and 9 bases separated the two germline ends. Germline V gene data show CDR1 as SGHRS and CDR2 as YFSETQ. The CDR3 is 14 residues long. In DNA, the CDR3 is TGCGCCAGCAGCTTGGAAGCGGGGAGAAACACCATATATTTT. Its protein product is CASSLEAGRNTIYF.

This clonotype was observed at least ten times. This rearrangement joins TRBV4-3 to TRBJ1-1, with D tentatively TRBD1 (6 bases). In germline, CDR1 is LGHNA, CDR2 YSLEER. The V gene lost 4 bases and the J gene lost 1 base, with 10 bases spanning the gap. The CDR3 spans 14 residues. In DNA form, the CDR3 reads TGCGCCAGCAGCCCAACGACAGGGAACACTGAAGCTTTCTTT. This codes for CASSPTTGNTEAFF.

This clonotype was observed a handful of times. This chain joins TRBV4-3 and TRBJ2-1, with D unclear. The germline V gene has CDR1 LGHNA and CDR2 YSLEER. The ends were cut back, 0 bases at V and 7 bases at J, with 16 bases in the middle. The CDR3 contains 16 residues. The DNA for the CDR3 is TGCGCCAGCAGCCAAGAGTCGGCGGTATCGGCTAATGAGCAGTTCTTC. The encoded protein is CASSQESAVSANEQFF.

This clonotype was detected a few times. The rearrangement links TRBV4-1 to TRBJ2-2; maybe TRBD1 (5 bases). Germline CDR1 reads MGHRA; CDR2 reads YSYEKL. V was shortened by 0 bases and J by 6 bases, with 11 bases between the two germline ends. The length of the CDR3 is 15 residues. CDR3 sequence reads: CASSQDSRDAGELFF. CDR3 DNA: TGCGCCAGCAGCCAAGATTCCAGGGATGCCGGGGAGCTGTTTTTT.